The 18 T cell receptor beta chains presented below share a single source sample, sequenced in a study of T cell responses to AZD1222 COVID-19 vaccine. Sequencing used immunoSEQ multiplex PCR; TCRdb keeps in-frame clones, though not all of them. The table has 100,000 to 150,000 clones, over 75% seen once; the top ten hold around 5.8%. The material was peripheral blood, obtained on day 0 of AZD1222 vaccination. These receptors were collected from an adult in good health.

The gene calls are TRBV9 and TRBJ1-3; the D gene is possibly TRBD1 (5 bases). V lost 0 bases and J 0 bases, leaving 7 bases between the germline ends. From germline, CDR1 is SGDLS and CDR2 YYNGEE. The CDR3 is 15 amino acids. The CDR3 here is CASSVGDSSGNTIYF. Here the CDR3 DNA reads TGTGCCAGCAGCGTAGGGGACTCCTCTGGAAACACCATATATTTT.

V usage is TRBV21-1 and J usage is TRBJ1-5. TRBV21-1 is listed as a pseudogene. This CDR3 is built from 14 residues. CDR3 region: CASIFRDRNQPQHF. The DNA for the CDR3 is TGTGCCAGCATCTTCCGGGACCGCAATCAGCCCCAGCATTTT.

The gene calls are TRBV11-3 and TRBJ1-2, with 7 bases lining up with TRBD1. The CDR3 runs to 17 residues. The V and J ends lost 0 bases and 0 bases, in that order; junction bases with no gene match: 7. Germline assignment: CDR1 SGHNT and CDR2 YENEEA. This CDR3 reads CASSLDARTGTNYGYTF. The DNA for the CDR3 is TGTGCCAGCAGCTTAGATGCTCGGACAGGTACTAACTATGGCTACACCTTC.

The chain links TRBV7-9 to TRBJ2-2; 8 nucleotides line up with TRBD2. The CDR3 extends over 16 amino acids. Germline V CDR1 and CDR2: SEHNR, FQNEAQ (reference sequence). V shed 2 bases and J 6 bases; nucleotides not matched to a gene: 8. The CDR3, as DNA: TGTGCCAGCAGCTTATCGGGAGGGCCGTGGGCCGGGGAGCTGTTTTTT. Translating it yields CASSLSGGPWAGELFF.

This clone came up a few times. The CDR3: CASSSLGGFYEQYF. DNA for the CDR3: TGTGCCAGCAGCTCGTTAGGGGGCTTCTACGAGCAGTACTTC. This sequence joins TRBV7-8 and TRBJ2-7, with 7 bases that match TRBD1. In germline, CDR1 is SGHVS, CDR2 FQNEAQ. The CDR3 covers 14 residues. V dropped 4 bases and J dropped 3; count of bases not matched to a gene: 6. Complete variable domain (other parts from reference TRBV7-8 and TRBJ2-7): GAGVSQSPRYKVAKRGQDVALRCDPISGHVSLFWYQQALGQGPEFLTYFQNEAQLDKSGLPSDRFFAERPEGSVSTLKIQRTQQEDSAVYLCASSSLGGFYEQYFGPGTRLTVT.

This sequence joins TRBV20-1 and TRBJ2-3, with D hard to call. The CDR3 sequence is 11 residues long. Germline assignment: CDR1 DFQATT and CDR2 SNEGSKA (reference sequence). V lost 5 bases to trimming and J lost 9 bases, with 12 bases between them. The CDR3: CSASGPTTQYF. The CDR3 DNA follows: TGCAGTGCTTCCGGACCGACGACGCAGTATTTT.

The gene calls are TRBV6-5 and TRBJ1-3; possibly TRBD1 for D (5 bases). This CDR3 has 15 amino acids. V lost 0 bases and J lost 2, with 8 bases in between. Germline loops: CDR1 MNHEY, CDR2 SVGAGI. This CDR3 is CASSYSAGPGNTIYF. The DNA for the CDR3 is TGTGCCAGCAGTTACTCTGCAGGGCCTGGAAACACCATATATTTT.

The chain links TRBV4-2 to TRBJ2-2, with TRBD1 identical over 7 bases. V trimming: 0 bases; J trimming: 1 base; junction bases outside the gene matches: 5. This CDR3 is 17 amino acids long. Germline V gene lookup returns CDR1 LGHNA and CDR2 YNFKEQ. CDR3 residues: CASSQDPRTGNTGELFF. In DNA form, the CDR3 reads TGTGCCAGCAGCCAAGACCCCCGGACAGGGAACACCGGGGAGCTGTTTTTT.

This rearrangement joins TRBV27 to TRBJ1-1, with 10 bases that match TRBD1. V was clipped by 7 bases and J by 1 base; unmatched bases: 9. The CDR3 is made up of 16 amino acids. Germline-derived CDR1 and CDR2 are MNHEY and SMNVEV (reference sequence). CDR3: CASIDRGRRGNTEAFF. The CDR3 DNA reads as TGTGCCAGCATTGACAGGGGGCGCCGAGGGAACACTGAAGCTTTCTTT.

CDR3 amino acids: CASSQEALSTEAFF. The CDR3 nucleotides read TGTGCCAGCAGCCAAGAAGCCCTAAGTACTGAAGCTTTCTTT. The genes are TRBV4-2 and TRBJ1-1; no clear D gene. The CDR3 runs 14 residues. V was pared by 0 bases and J by 5 bases, with 10 bases between. From germline, CDR1 is LGHNA and CDR2 YNFKEQ.

The chain recombines TRBV2 with TRBJ2-1; D perhaps matches TRBD2 (6 bases). Germline V gene lookup returns CDR1 SNHLY and CDR2 FYNNEI. The germline V and J ends were trimmed by 8 bases and 3 bases, with 11 bases remaining between them. The CDR3 runs 13 residues. In DNA form, the CDR3 reads TGTGCCAGCTGGGGCGGGAACTACAATGAGCAGTTCTTC. Translating it yields CASWGGNYNEQFF.

The gene calls are TRBV9 and TRBJ1-6, with a tentative D call TRBD1 (6 bases). Germline CDR1 and CDR2: SGDLS and YYNGEE. V lost 3 bases and J 8 bases, leaving 15 bases between the germline ends. CDR3 length equals 15 residues. The CDR3 region is CASSAGDRPYSPLHF. In nucleotides, the CDR3 is TGTGCCAGCAGCGCAGGGGACCGACCTTATTCACCCCTCCACTTT.

This chain uses TRBV7-9 with TRBJ2-1, with TRBD1 identical over 7 bases. Losses at the gene ends were 5 bases for V and 2 bases for J; bases not matched to a gene: 3. The CDR3 consists of 14 residues. Germline CDR1 SEHNR, CDR2 FQNEAQ (reference sequence). The chain's CDR3 is CASSPGTAYNEQFF. As DNA, the CDR3 is TGTGCCAGCAGCCCGGGGACAGCCTACAATGAGCAGTTCTTC.

The rearrangement links TRBV27 to TRBJ2-7; 8 bases agree with TRBD1. In germline, CDR1 is MNHEY, CDR2 SMNVEV (reference sequence). J gave up 2 bases and V 6 bases, and 3 bases lay outside the gene matches. There are 13 residues in the CDR3. DNA for the CDR3: TGTGCCAGCAGCGGACAGGGCCCCTACGAGCAGTACTTC. Translated, it gives CASSGQGPYEQYF.

This clone has more than one count but fewer than ten. The J gene is TRBJ2-7, the V gene TRBV28; perhaps TRBD2 as D (5 bases). Germline CDR1 MDHEN, CDR2 SYDVKM. V lost 2 bases, J lost 6 bases, and 8 bases lay in between. The CDR3 is made up of 12 amino acids. This CDR3 is CASSLTGSEQYF. CDR3 coding DNA: TGTGCCAGCAGTTTAACGGGGTCCGAGCAGTACTTC.

The chain is built from TRBV4-1 and TRBJ2-4; maybe TRBD2 (7 bases). This CDR3 is built from 16 residues. Germline CDR1 reads MGHRA; CDR2 reads YSYEKL. V was trimmed by 3 bases and J by 0 bases, leaving 12 bases between them. The CDR3 coding sequence is TGCGCCAGCAGCCATGGGGGGGGGCTAGCCAAAAACATTCAGTACTTC. This sequence encodes CASSHGGGLAKNIQYF.

The chain joins TRBV29-1 to TRBJ1-1; the D gene is possibly TRBD1 (6 bases). CDR3 length equals 12 residues. Trimming pared 4 bases from V and 7 bases from J, leaving 13 bases between. Germline CDR1 reads SQVTM; CDR2 reads ANQGSEA. CDR3 region: CSVVQGMNEAFF. The CDR3 bases are TGCAGCGTTGTACAGGGAATGAATGAAGCTTTCTTT.

This clone was detected once. The J gene is TRBJ1-2, the V gene TRBV19; TRBD1 aligns across 7 bases. V dropped 11 bases and J dropped 2; count of bases not matched to a gene: 5. Looked up from germline, CDR1 is LNHDA and CDR2 is SQIVND (reference sequence). The CDR3 runs to 12 residues. For the CDR3, the DNA is TGTGCCGGCTGGGACAGAAACTATGGCTACACCTTC. It specifies CAGWDRNYGYTF.